Listed below are T cell receptor beta chains from one sample, sequenced in a study of identical twins. MiXCR, applied by TCRdb to the 5' RACE reads, yields one record per CDR3 protein. Among about 690,000 distinct CDR3 sequences listed, 21% were seen once. The same sample was also used in a study of T cells expressing NK-cell markers.

The sequencing sample was made of PBMCs. Source of these receptors: a woman under 30 in good health. CDR3s include the opening cysteine and the closing phenylalanine or tryptophan. The order of the fields is CDR3 DNA, CDR3 protein, D gene, V gene, clone size, J gene. The D gene is left open where the match is weak. A row's size may be missing; if present it is once, few, many or a size class.

CDR3 DNA: TGTGCCAGCAGCGATACGGGGTTGGGACAGCCCCAGCATTTT
CDR3 protein: CASSDTGLGQPQHF
D gene: -
V gene: TRBV6-1
clone size: few
J gene: TRBJ1-5

CDR3 DNA: TGTGCCAGCACCAATGACAGCCCCTACAATGAGCAGTTCTTC
CDR3 protein: CASTNDSPYNEQFF
D gene: -
V gene: TRBV12-3/TRBV12-4
clone size: many
J gene: TRBJ2-1

CDR3 DNA: TGCAGCGTCCAAGTCGCGGGATGGGTCGATGAGCAGTTCTTC
CDR3 protein: CSVQVAGWVDEQFF
D gene: -
V gene: TRBV29-1
clone size: few
J gene: TRBJ2-1

CDR3 DNA: TGTGCCAGCAGTGCCTCGACTAGTCGTGGCCGAGAGACCCAGTACTTC
CDR3 protein: CASSASTSRGRETQYF
D gene: -
V gene: TRBV2
clone size: -
J gene: TRBJ2-5

CDR3 DNA: TGCAGTGCGCCTGACCCGGGACAGGCTCTGAACGGGGAGACCCAGTACTTC
CDR3 protein: CSAPDPGQALNGETQYF
D gene: TRBD1
V gene: TRBV20-1
clone size: -
J gene: TRBJ2-5

CDR3 DNA: TGTGCCAGCAGTTACTCCCCGGCCAAAAACATTCAGTACTTC
CDR3 protein: CASSYSPAKNIQYF
D gene: -
V gene: TRBV6-5
clone size: -
J gene: TRBJ2-4

CDR3 DNA: TGTGCCACCAGGGGGTCTAGCGGTCACACCGGGGAGCTGTTTTTT
CDR3 protein: CATRGSSGHTGELFF
D gene: -
V gene: TRBV6-1
clone size: once
J gene: TRBJ2-2

CDR3 DNA: TGTGCCAGCAGCCTATTCCCCGCGAACACTGAAGCTTTCTTT
CDR3 protein: CASSLFPANTEAFF
D gene: -
V gene: TRBV7-2
clone size: -
J gene: TRBJ1-1

CDR3 DNA: TGTGCCAGCAGCCCGAACGGCCCCTACGAGCAGTACTTC
CDR3 protein: CASSPNGPYEQYF
D gene: -
V gene: TRBV5-5
clone size: -
J gene: TRBJ2-7

CDR3 DNA: TGTGCCAGCAGTCGGGACCGATGGGGCTACACCTTC
CDR3 protein: CASSRDRWGYTF
D gene: -
V gene: TRBV6-5
clone size: few
J gene: TRBJ1-2

CDR3 DNA: TGCGCCAGCAGCCCGAGAAAGGGGGCAGTTGGCAGGGCGAACGGGGAGCTGTTTTTT
CDR3 protein: CASSPRKGAVGRANGELFF
D gene: TRBD1
V gene: TRBV4-1
clone size: -
J gene: TRBJ2-2

CDR3 DNA: TGTGCCAGCAGTTACCGGAAGACTTGGAACACTGAAGCTTTCTTT
CDR3 protein: CASSYRKTWNTEAFF
D gene: -
V gene: TRBV12-3/TRBV12-4
clone size: many
J gene: TRBJ1-1

CDR3 DNA: TGCGCCAGCACGAGCGGGATTCGGAACACCGGGGAGCTGTTTTTT
CDR3 protein: CASTSGIRNTGELFF
D gene: TRBD2
V gene: TRBV5-1
clone size: -
J gene: TRBJ2-2

CDR3 DNA: TGTGCCAGCAGTCGACTAGCGGGAGGGAGCACAGATACGCAGTATTTT
CDR3 protein: CASSRLAGGSTDTQYF
D gene: TRBD2
V gene: TRBV2
clone size: many
J gene: TRBJ2-3

CDR3 DNA: TGTGCCAGCAGTTTTATATTTGAGGGGTTCCAAGAGACCCAGTACTTC
CDR3 protein: CASSFIFEGFQETQYF
D gene: -
V gene: TRBV27
clone size: -
J gene: TRBJ2-5

CDR3 DNA: TGTGCCAGCAGTTACTCCACAGGGGTCGAGCAGTTCTTC
CDR3 protein: CASSYSTGVEQFF
D gene: TRBD1
V gene: TRBV6-5
clone size: -
J gene: TRBJ2-1

CDR3 DNA: TGTGCCAGCAGTGAATATTTACTTGGAGGTGGCTACACCTTC
CDR3 protein: CASSEYLLGGGYTF
D gene: -
V gene: TRBV25-1
clone size: many
J gene: TRBJ1-2

CDR3 DNA: TGCAGTGCTAGAGGGGGGGACAGCTACGAGCAGTACTTC
CDR3 protein: CSARGGDSYEQYF
D gene: -
V gene: TRBV20-1
clone size: few
J gene: TRBJ2-7

CDR3 DNA: TGTGCCAGCTCGCCCGGGACTAGCGGGAGGGCTTATGAGCAGTTCTTC
CDR3 protein: CASSPGTSGRAYEQFF
D gene: TRBD2
V gene: TRBV18
clone size: -
J gene: TRBJ2-1

CDR3 DNA: TGCAGTGCCCCCGGGACTAGAAGGCAGTTCTTC
CDR3 protein: CSAPGTRRQFF
D gene: TRBD2
V gene: TRBV20-1
clone size: few
J gene: TRBJ2-1

CDR3 DNA: TGCAGTGCTAGCGGGGGGCCGGGACCTTCCAATGAGCAGTTCTTC
CDR3 protein: CSASGGPGPSNEQFF
D gene: -
V gene: TRBV20-1
clone size: few
J gene: TRBJ2-1

CDR3 DNA: TGTGCCAGCAGCCCAGCGGTGGGTGTAGGAACCTACAATGAGCAGTTCTTC
CDR3 protein: CASSPAVGVGTYNEQFF
D gene: -
V gene: TRBV7-6
clone size: few
J gene: TRBJ2-1

CDR3 DNA: TGTGCCAGCAGTTACTCGTACGGGGTTAACTATGGCTACACCTTC
CDR3 protein: CASSYSYGVNYGYTF
D gene: -
V gene: TRBV6-2/TRBV6-3
clone size: few
J gene: TRBJ1-2

CDR3 DNA: TGTGCCAGCAGTTACTCGACCCCTTACGAGCAGTACTTC
CDR3 protein: CASSYSTPYEQYF
D gene: -
V gene: TRBV6-5
clone size: many
J gene: TRBJ2-7

CDR3 DNA: TGTGCCAGCAGCCTCGCCCTAGCGGCTAATCTTAACACCGGGGAGCTGTTTTTT
CDR3 protein: CASSLALAANLNTGELFF
D gene: TRBD2
V gene: TRBV6-1
clone size: -
J gene: TRBJ2-2

CDR3 DNA: TGCAGCGTTGAGGTTCTAGGACAGGGGGCTGGAGATACGCAGTATTTT
CDR3 protein: CSVEVLGQGAGDTQYF
D gene: TRBD1
V gene: TRBV29-1
clone size: -
J gene: TRBJ2-3

CDR3 DNA: TGTGCCAGCAGTCCTCGTGGTCCCGGTGTCGGCGAGCAGTACTTC
CDR3 protein: CASSPRGPGVGEQYF
D gene: -
V gene: TRBV27
clone size: few
J gene: TRBJ2-7

CDR3 DNA: TGCGCCAGCAGACTGGACAGGTTTGAGCCCCAGCATTTT
CDR3 protein: CASRLDRFEPQHF
D gene: TRBD1
V gene: TRBV5-1
clone size: -
J gene: TRBJ1-5

CDR3 DNA: TGCGCCAGCAGCCGACTGGCTCAGGGCGATCACAATGAGCAGTTCTTC
CDR3 protein: CASSRLAQGDHNEQFF
D gene: -
V gene: TRBV4-3
clone size: -
J gene: TRBJ2-1

CDR3 DNA: TGCAGTGCTAGTGTGGGAGGGCCGGTTACTGAGCAGTTCTTC
CDR3 protein: CSASVGGPVTEQFF
D gene: TRBD2
V gene: TRBV20-1
clone size: -
J gene: TRBJ2-1

CDR3 DNA: TGTGCCAGCAGGGACTCACTGGTCTCCTACGAGCAGTACTTC
CDR3 protein: CASRDSLVSYEQYF
D gene: -
V gene: TRBV2
clone size: -
J gene: TRBJ2-7

CDR3 DNA: TGTGCCTACAAGGGACAGGGTGAGACCCAGTACTTC
CDR3 protein: CAYKGQGETQYF
D gene: TRBD1
V gene: TRBV30
clone size: -
J gene: TRBJ2-5